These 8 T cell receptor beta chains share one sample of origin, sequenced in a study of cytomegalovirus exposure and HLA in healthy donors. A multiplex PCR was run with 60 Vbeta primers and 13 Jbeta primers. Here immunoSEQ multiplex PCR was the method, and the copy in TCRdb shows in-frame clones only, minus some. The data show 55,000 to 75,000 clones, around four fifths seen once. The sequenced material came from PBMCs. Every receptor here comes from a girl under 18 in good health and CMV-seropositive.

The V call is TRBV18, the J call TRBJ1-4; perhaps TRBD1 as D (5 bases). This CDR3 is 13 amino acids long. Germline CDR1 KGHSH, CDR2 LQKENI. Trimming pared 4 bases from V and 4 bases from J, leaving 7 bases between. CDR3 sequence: CASSQGFNEKLFF. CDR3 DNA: TGTGCCAGCTCACAGGGGTTTAATGAAAAACTGTTTTTT.

As DNA, the CDR3 is TGTGCCAGCAGCTCCGGAGGTTACCAAGAGACCCAGTACTTC. As protein: CASSSGGYQETQYF. This sequence joins TRBV7-9 and TRBJ2-5; D possibly corresponds to TRBD2 (5 bases). The germline V gene encodes CDR1 SEHNR and CDR2 FQNEAQ (reference sequence). Trimming took off 4 bases at V and 0 bases at J, with 9 bases between the two ends. CDR3 length: 14 amino acids.

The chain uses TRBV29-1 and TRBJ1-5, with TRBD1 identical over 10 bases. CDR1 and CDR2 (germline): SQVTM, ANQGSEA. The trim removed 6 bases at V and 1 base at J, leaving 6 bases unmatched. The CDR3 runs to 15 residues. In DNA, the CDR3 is TGCAGCGTGGGGGACAGGGGAAAGAGCAATCAGCCCCAGCATTTT. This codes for CSVGDRGKSNQPQHF.

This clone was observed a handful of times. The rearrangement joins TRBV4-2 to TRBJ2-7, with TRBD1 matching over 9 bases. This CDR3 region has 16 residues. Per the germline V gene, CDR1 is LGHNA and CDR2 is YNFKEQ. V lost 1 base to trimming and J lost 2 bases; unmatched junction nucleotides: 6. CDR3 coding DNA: TGTGCCAGCAGCCAAGCTACCGGGACAGGGACCTACGAGCAGTACTTC. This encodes CASSQATGTGTYEQYF.

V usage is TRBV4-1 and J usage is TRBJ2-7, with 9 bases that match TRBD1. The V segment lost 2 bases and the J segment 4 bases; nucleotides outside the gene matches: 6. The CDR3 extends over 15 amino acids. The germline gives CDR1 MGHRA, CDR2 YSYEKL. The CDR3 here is CASSQTRQGGYEQYF. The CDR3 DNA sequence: TGCGCCAGCAGCCAAACCCGACAGGGGGGGTACGAGCAGTACTTC.

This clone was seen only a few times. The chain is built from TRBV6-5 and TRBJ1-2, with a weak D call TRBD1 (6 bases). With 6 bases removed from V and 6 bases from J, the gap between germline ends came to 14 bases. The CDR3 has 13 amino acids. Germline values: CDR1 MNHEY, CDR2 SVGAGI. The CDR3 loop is CASSTTGRDGYTF. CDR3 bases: TGTGCCAGCAGCACAACAGGGAGAGATGGCTACACCTTC.

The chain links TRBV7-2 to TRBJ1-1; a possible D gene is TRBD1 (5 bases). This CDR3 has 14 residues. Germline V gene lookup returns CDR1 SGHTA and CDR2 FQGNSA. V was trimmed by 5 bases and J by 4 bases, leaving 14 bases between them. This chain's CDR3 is CASSASGGVTEAFF. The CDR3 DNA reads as TGTGCCAGCAGCGCGTCTGGAGGGGTCACTGAAGCTTTCTTT.

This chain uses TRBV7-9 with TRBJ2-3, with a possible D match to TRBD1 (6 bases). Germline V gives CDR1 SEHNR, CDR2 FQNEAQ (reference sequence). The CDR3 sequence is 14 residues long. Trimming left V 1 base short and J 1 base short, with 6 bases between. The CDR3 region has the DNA TGTGCCAGCAGCTTAGACAGGGGCACAGATACGCAGTATTTT. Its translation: CASSLDRGTDTQYF. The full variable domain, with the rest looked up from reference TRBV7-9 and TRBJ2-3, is DTGVSQNPRHKITKRGQNVTFRCDPISEHNRLYWYRQTLGQGPEFLTYFQNEAQLEKSRLLSDRFSAERPKGSFSTLEIQRTEQGDSAMYLCASSLDRGTDTQYFGPGTRLTVL.